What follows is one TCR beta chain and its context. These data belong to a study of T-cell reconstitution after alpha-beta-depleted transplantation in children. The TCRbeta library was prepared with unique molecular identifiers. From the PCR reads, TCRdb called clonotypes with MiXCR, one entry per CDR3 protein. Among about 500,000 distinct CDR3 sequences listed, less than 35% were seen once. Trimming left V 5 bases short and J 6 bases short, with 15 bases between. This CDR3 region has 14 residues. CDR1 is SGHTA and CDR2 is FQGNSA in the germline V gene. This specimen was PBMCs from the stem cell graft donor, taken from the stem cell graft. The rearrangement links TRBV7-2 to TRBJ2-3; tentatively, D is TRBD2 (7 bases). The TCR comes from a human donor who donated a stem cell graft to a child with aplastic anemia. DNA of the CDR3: TGTGCCAGCAGCCCGAGTGGGGGGGCGGATACGCAGTATTTT. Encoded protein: CASSPSGGADTQYF.